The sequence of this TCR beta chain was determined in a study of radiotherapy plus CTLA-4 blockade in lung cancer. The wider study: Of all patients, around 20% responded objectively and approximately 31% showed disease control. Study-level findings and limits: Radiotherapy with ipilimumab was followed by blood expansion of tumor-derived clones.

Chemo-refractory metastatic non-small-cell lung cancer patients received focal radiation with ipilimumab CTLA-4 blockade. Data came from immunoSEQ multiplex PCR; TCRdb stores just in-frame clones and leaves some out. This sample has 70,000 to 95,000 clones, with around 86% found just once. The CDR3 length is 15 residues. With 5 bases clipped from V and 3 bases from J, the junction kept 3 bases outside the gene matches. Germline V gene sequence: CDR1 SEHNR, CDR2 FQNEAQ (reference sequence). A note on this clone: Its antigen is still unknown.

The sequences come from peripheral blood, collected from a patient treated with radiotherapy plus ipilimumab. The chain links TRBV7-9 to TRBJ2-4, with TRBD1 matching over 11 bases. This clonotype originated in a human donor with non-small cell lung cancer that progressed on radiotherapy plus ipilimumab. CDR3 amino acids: CASSAGTGGKNIQYF. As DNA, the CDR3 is TGTGCCAGCAGCGCCGGGACAGGGGGCAAAAACATTCAGTACTTC. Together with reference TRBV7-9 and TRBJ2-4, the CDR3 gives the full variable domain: DTGVSQNPRHKITKRGQNVTFRCDPISEHNRLYWYRQTLGQGPEFLTYFQNEAQLEKSRLLSDRFSAERPKGSFSTLEIQRTEQGDSAMYLCASSAGTGGKNIQYFGAGTRLSVL.